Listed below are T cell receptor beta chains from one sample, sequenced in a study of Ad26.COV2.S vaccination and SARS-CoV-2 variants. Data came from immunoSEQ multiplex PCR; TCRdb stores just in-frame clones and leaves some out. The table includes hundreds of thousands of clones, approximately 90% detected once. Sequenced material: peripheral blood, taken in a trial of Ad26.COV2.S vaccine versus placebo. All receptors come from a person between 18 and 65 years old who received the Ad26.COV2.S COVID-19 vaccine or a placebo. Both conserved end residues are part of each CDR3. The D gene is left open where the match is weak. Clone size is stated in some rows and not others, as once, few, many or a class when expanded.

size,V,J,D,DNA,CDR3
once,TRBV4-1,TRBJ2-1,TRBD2,TGCGCCAGCAGCCAACGCCTTCTAGCGGGAGGCAACAATGAGCAGTTCTTC,CASSQRLLAGGNNEQFF
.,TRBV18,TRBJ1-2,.,TGTGCCAGCTCACCAAACGGCGGCGGTTGGAATGGCTACACCTTC,CASSPNGGGWNGYTF
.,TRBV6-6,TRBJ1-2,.,TGTGCCAGCACCTACGGGGAGATAGTTACTAACTATGGCTACACCTTC,CASTYGEIVTNYGYTF
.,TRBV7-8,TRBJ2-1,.,TGTGCCAGCAGCTTCTTGGGGGGAAATGAGCAGTTCTTC,CASSFLGGNEQFF
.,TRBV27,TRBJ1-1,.,TGTGCCAGCAGTAATGCGGGGTCGATATCTGAAGCTTTCTTT,CASSNAGSISEAFF
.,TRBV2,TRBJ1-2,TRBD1,TGTGCCAGCAGTGGTGAGCAGGGGGGATATGGCTACACCTTC,CASSGEQGGYGYTF
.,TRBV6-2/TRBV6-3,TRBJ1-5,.,TGTGCCAGCAGTTTCCGGGGGAATGAGGATCAGCCCCAGCATTTT,CASSFRGNEDQPQHF
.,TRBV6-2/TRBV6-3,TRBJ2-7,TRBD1,TGTGCCAGCAGTTGGGGACAGCCGGTCTACGAGCAGTACTTC,CASSWGQPVYEQYF
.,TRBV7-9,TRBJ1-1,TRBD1,TGTGCCAGCAGGCGACAGGGGACGAATACTGAAGCTTTCTTT,CASRRQGTNTEAFF
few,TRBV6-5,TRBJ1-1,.,TGTGCCAGCAGACAGGGTACGGCTGAAGCTTTCTTT,CASRQGTAEAFF
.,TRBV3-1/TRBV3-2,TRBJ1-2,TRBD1,TGTGCCAGCAGCCCTATCGGGACAGCTGCGTATGGCTACACCTTC,CASSPIGTAAYGYTF
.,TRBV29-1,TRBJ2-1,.,TGCAGCGTTGGACGGGAGAGCTCCTACAATGAGCAGTTCTTC,CSVGRESSYNEQFF
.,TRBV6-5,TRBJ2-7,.,TGTGCCAGCACTCCAGCTCCGGGACACCTTTACGAGCAGTACTTC,CASTPAPGHLYEQYF
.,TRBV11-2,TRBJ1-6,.,TGTGCCAGCAGCTTATCCAGGGCCTCACCCCTCCACTTT,CASSLSRASPLHF
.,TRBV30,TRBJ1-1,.,TGTGCCTGGAGGTCCACTCAGGGGAAGGGGCAGCCTAACACTGAAGCTTTCTTT,CAWRSTQGKGQPNTEAFF
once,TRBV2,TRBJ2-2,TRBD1,TGTGCCAGCAGCGACCGGACAGGGGTGGCCGGGGAGCTGTTTTTT,CASSDRTGVAGELFF
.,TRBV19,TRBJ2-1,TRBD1,TGTGCCAGTAGTACACAATCACAGGGGAATGAGCAGTTCTTC,CASSTQSQGNEQFF
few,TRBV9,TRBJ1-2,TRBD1,TGTGCCAGCACCCAGGGACAGAGTAATTGGTACACCTTC,CASTQGQSNWYTF
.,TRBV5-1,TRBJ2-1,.,TGCGCCAGCAGCTTGGGGCTAGACAATGAGCAGTTCTTC,CASSLGLDNEQFF
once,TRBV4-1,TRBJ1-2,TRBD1,TGCGCCAGCAGCCAAGAAGAGTCAGGGGGAACTCTCTATGGCTACACCTTC,CASSQEESGGTLYGYTF
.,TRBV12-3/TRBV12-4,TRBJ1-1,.,TGTGCCAGCAGACTCACACGGAACACTGAAGCTTTCTTT,CASRLTRNTEAFF
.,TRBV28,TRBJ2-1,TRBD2,TGTGCCAGCAGTTTACCTAGCGGGAGAAGGGAGCAGTTCTTC,CASSLPSGRREQFF
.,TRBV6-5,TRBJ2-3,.,TGTGCCAGCAGTCGGAGTAGCCGGACAGATACGCAGTATTTT,CASSRSSRTDTQYF
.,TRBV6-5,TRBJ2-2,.,TGTGCCAGCAGCGTATTGAGGACCGGGGAGCTGTTTTTT,CASSVLRTGELFF
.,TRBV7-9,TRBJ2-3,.,TGTGCCAGCAGCTTAATTTGGGACATTAGGGCAGATACGCAGTATTTT,CASSLIWDIRADTQYF
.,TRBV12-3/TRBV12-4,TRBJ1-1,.,TGTGCCAGCAGTCCAACAGTGAACACTGAAGCTTTCTTT,CASSPTVNTEAFF
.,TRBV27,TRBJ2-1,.,TGTGCCAGCAGTCGACCGGGACTGACATCCTACAATGAGCAGTTCTTC,CASSRPGLTSYNEQFF
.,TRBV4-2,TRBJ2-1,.,TGTGCCAGCAGCCAAGCCGAATACAATGAGCAGTTCTTC,CASSQAEYNEQFF
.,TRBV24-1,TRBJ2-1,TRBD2,TGTGCCACCGAGGGAGGGGACAATGAGCAGTTCTTC,CATEGGDNEQFF
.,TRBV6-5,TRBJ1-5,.,TGTGCCAGCAGAAACCGAGGGACGAATCAGCCCCAGCATTTT,CASRNRGTNQPQHF
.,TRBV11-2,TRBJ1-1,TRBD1,TGTGCCAGCAGCCATTGGGACAGGGTGGCTGAAGCTTTCTTT,CASSHWDRVAEAFF
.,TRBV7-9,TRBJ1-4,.,TGTGCCAGCAGCTTACGGGAAAAACTGTTTTTT,CASSLREKLFF
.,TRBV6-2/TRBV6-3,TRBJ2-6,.,TGTGCCAGCAGTAAGGGCGGGTCTGGGGCCAACGTCCTGACTTTC,CASSKGGSGANVLTF
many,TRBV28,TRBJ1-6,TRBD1,TGTGCCAGCAGTTTCTCACCGACAGGGGGCTGGGGTTCACCCCTCCACTTT,CASSFSPTGGWGSPLHF
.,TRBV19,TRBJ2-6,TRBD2,TGTGCCAGTAGCGTCTTTAGCGGGAGGGAGGGGGCCAACGTCCTGACTTTC,CASSVFSGREGANVLTF
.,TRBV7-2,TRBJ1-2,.,TGTGCCAGCAGCTTGCCGCGGAACTATGGCTACACCTTC,CASSLPRNYGYTF
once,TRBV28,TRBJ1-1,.,TGTGCCAGCACCCCGGATATGAACACTGAAGCTTTCTTT,CASTPDMNTEAFF
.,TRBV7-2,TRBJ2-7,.,TGTGCCAGCAGCTTAAATAAGGGGGAACTGGGCGAGCAGTACTTC,CASSLNKGELGEQYF
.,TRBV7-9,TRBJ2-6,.,TGTGCCAGCAAAGGGACACGCTCTGGGGCCAACGTCCTGACTTTC,CASKGTRSGANVLTF
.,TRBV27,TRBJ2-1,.,TGTGCCAGCAGGGGGGGCCAGTACAATGAGCAGTTCTTC,CASRGGQYNEQFF
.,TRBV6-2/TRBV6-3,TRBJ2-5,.,TGTGCCAGCAGCCCGGTTGATGAGGGCCAAGAGACCCAGTACTTC,CASSPVDEGQETQYF
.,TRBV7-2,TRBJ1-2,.,TGTGCCAGCAGCCCCACCGGGAGGGGGACCTATGGCTACACCTTC,CASSPTGRGTYGYTF
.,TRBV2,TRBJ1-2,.,TGTGCCAGCAGTGAATCCCTACTTCGCGACCGAGAGTATGGCTACACCTTC,CASSESLLRDREYGYTF
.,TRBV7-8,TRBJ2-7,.,TGTGCCAGCCTCTCCCCCGCGGGGGAGCAGTACTTC,CASLSPAGEQYF
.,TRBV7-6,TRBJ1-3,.,TGTGCCAGCAGCTCTTCTCCAGGGGAAGGGGGATTAGCTGGAAACACCATATATTTT,CASSSSPGEGGLAGNTIYF
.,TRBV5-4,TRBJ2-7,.,TGTGCCAGCAGCTTAGGGGGGACCTCCTACGAGCAGTACTTC,CASSLGGTSYEQYF
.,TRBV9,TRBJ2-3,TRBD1,TGTGCCAGCAGCGACCCCGGGACAGATTCTGCAGATACGCAGTATTTT,CASSDPGTDSADTQYF
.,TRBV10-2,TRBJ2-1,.,TGCGCCAGCAGTGATTCGTTTTCGGGGGAAGTGACCTACAATGAGCAGTTCTTC,CASSDSFSGEVTYNEQFF
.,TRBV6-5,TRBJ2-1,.,TGTGCCAGCAGTTACTCGGTCAGGAATGACAATGAGCAGTTCTTC,CASSYSVRNDNEQFF
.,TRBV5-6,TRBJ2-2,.,TGTGCCAGCATTAGAGCAGGGACTTCCGGGGAGCTGTTTTTT,CASIRAGTSGELFF
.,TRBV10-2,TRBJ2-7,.,TGCGCCAGCAGTGAGCTCAGGGGGGCCTACGAGCAGTACTTC,CASSELRGAYEQYF
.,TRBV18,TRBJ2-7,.,TGTGCCAGCTCGTCGACAAGGCTCTACGAGCAGTACTTC,CASSSTRLYEQYF
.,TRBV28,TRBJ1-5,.,TGTGCCAGCAGTCGAGGGACGAATCAGCCCCAGCATTTT,CASSRGTNQPQHF
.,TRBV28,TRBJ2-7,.,TGTGCCAGCAGTTTAGTGACAGTCTACGAGCAGTACTTC,CASSLVTVYEQYF
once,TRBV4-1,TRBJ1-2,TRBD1,TGCGCCAGCAGGGACGGGACAGGGGTTAACTATGGCTACACCTTC,CASRDGTGVNYGYTF
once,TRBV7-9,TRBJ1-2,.,TGTGCCAGCAGCTCACAAGGGACGGACTATGGCTACACCTTC,CASSSQGTDYGYTF